This T cell receptor (beta chain) was identified in a study of T-cell memory formation after mild COVID-19. Constant-segment primers were used for 5'RACE, and the resulting TCR alpha and TCR beta cDNA libraries carried sample barcodes and UMIs. In TCRdb, the 5' RACE reads were re-called with MiXCR into one record per CDR3 protein. This table holds under 300,000 distinct CDR3 sequences, roughly 17% found once. To note about this clonotype: Its antigen is still unknown.

Germline trimming cut 5 bases from V and 4 bases from J; bases unmatched to any gene: 4. The germline V gene has CDR1 SGHTA and CDR2 FQGTGA. CDR3 length: 15 amino acids. General study findings and limits: Clones that contracted from day 15 to 85 had balanced CD4/CD8; later expanders were CD4+ biased.

V and J are TRBV7-3 and TRBJ2-1, with 11 bases fitting TRBD2. The sequenced sample was PBMCs or a T cell subset sorted from them (not recorded which). The sequence came from a man between 18 and 29 years old who had mild COVID-19 (a few samples of this study predate the infection). Cell type and time point are not known. In DNA, the CDR3 is TGTGCCAGCAGCCCGGGACTAGCGGAATACAATGAGCAGTTCTTC. It is translated as CASSPGLAEYNEQFF. The variable domain in full, with the rest retrieved from reference TRBV7-3 and TRBJ2-1, is GAGVSQTPSNKVTEKGKYVELRCDPISGHTALYWYRQSLGQGPEFLIYFQGTGAADDSGLPNDRFFAVRPEGSVSTLKIQRTERGDSAVYLCASSPGLAEYNEQFFGPGTRLTVL.